Below are 19 T cell receptor beta chains sequenced from a single sample in a study of T cell repertoires in cytomegalovirus infection. From the reads, TCRdb called clonotypes with MiXCR, one entry per CDR3 protein. The data contain 250,000 to 300,000 distinct CDR3 sequences, 9.1% of them singletons. Source material: PBMCs. These receptors were obtained from a human donor in good health (CMV status not recorded). Some clones in this sample may be carry-over from other donors' samples.

This chain uses TRBV6-6 with TRBJ1-2, with D possibly being TRBD1 (6 bases). V dropped 5 bases and J dropped 7 bases, with 23 bases sitting between them. CDR3 size: 16 residues. Per the germline V gene, CDR1 is MNHNY and CDR2 is SVGAGI (reference sequence). DNA for the CDR3: TGTGCCAGCAGTATCCTCGACAGGACCGGAGGGGGTGGCTACACCTTC. This codes for CASSILDRTGGGGYTF.

CDR3 DNA sequence: TGCAGCGTAATCTCTCCCGAAGGCTACACCTTC. It specifies CSVISPEGYTF. V gene TRBV29-1 combines with J gene TRBJ1-2; D is uncertain. CDR1 and CDR2 from the germline V gene are SQVTM and ANQGSEA. CDR3 size: 11 residues. Trimming took off 6 bases at V and 8 bases at J, with 13 bases between the two ends.

This clonotype was detected many times. One junction end disagrees with the germline gene, perhaps due to a read error. J is TRBJ2-7 and V is TRBV12-3 or TRBV12-4; no clear D gene. The CDR3 totals 12 residues. Written as DNA, the CDR3 is TGTGCCAGCAGTTTGCGGCCCAAGAGCGTGAACTTC. Its translation is CASSLRPKSVNF.

This clonotype was detected a few times. The V gene is TRBV29-1, the J gene TRBJ2-1; D gene unclear. This CDR3 is 12 amino acids long. V was shortened by 3 bases and J by 3 bases, with 6 bases between the two germline ends. Germline V CDR1 and CDR2: SQVTM, ANQGSEA. The CDR3: CSVEQYYNEQFF. The CDR3 DNA sequence: TGCAGCGTTGAGCAGTACTACAATGAGCAGTTCTTC.

J is TRBJ2-5 and V is TRBV28; unclear D gene. Germline V gene data show CDR1 as MDHEN and CDR2 as SYDVKM. This CDR3 has 14 amino acids. Trimming removed 3 bases from V and 5 bases from J, with 13 bases in between. The DNA for the CDR3 is TGTGCCAGCAGTTTTTTTTCAGGATCCGAGACCCAGTACTTC. Protein sequence: CASSFFSGSETQYF.

This clonotype has a count of ten or more. The chain couples TRBV7-2 to TRBJ2-2; D call uncertain. V gave up 6 bases and J gave up 1 base, with 3 bases separating them. CDR3 length equals 12 residues. CDR1 and CDR2 from the germline V gene are SGHTA and FQGNSA. Written as DNA, the CDR3 is TGTGCCAGCAGACAGAACACCGGGGAGCTGTTTTTT. This sequence encodes CASRQNTGELFF. Supplemented by reference TRBV7-2 and TRBJ2-2, the full variable domain reads GAGVSQSPSNKVTEKGKDVELRCDPISGHTALYWYRQSLGQGLEFLIYFQGNSAPDKSGLPSDRFSAERTGGSVSTLTIQRTQQEDSAVYLCASRQNTGELFFGEGSRLTVL.

This clonotype has ten or more counts. The V and J genes are TRBV29-1 and TRBJ2-5; tentatively, D is TRBD2 (6 bases). Germline CDR1 and CDR2: SQVTM and ANQGSEA. The CDR3 has 12 amino acids. The ends were cut back, 4 bases at V and 4 bases at J, with 10 bases in the middle. In DNA form, the CDR3 reads TGCAGCGTTGTGTCCGGGGGAGAGACCCAGTACTTC. It yields the protein CSVVSGGETQYF.

This clonotype has at least ten counts. The chain employs TRBV7-2 and TRBJ2-3, with 16 bases lining up with TRBD2. With V trimmed by 1 base and J by 5 bases, 3 bases remained unmatched. CDR1 and CDR2 (germline): SGHTA, FQGNSA. The CDR3 runs 17 residues. This chain's CDR3 is CASSLGGLAGGQDTQYF. CDR3 sequence (DNA): TGTGCCAGCAGCTTAGGGGGACTAGCGGGGGGGCAAGATACGCAGTATTTT.

The V and J genes are TRBV4-1 and TRBJ2-3; 10 bases are shared with TRBD2. Germline assignment: CDR1 MGHRA and CDR2 YSYEKL. The CDR3 has 15 amino acids. J was trimmed by 2 bases and V by 7 bases; bases with no gene match: 6. The CDR3 is CASNSGLADTDTQYF. The CDR3 DNA reads as TGCGCCAGCAACTCAGGACTAGCGGACACAGATACGCAGTATTTT.

This clonotype was detected many times. The rearrangement uses TRBV19 and TRBJ1-2; D not certain. The CDR3 covers 15 residues. Trimming took 3 bases from V and 6 from J, leaving 17 bases between them. CDR1 LNHDA and CDR2 SQIVND come from the germline V gene (reference sequence). CDR3 region: CASSILAQSKDGYTF. Written as DNA, the CDR3 is TGTGCCAGTAGTATTTTGGCGCAGTCAAAGGATGGCTACACCTTC.

This clonotype was observed a few times. The V call is TRBV30, the J call TRBJ1-1, with no clear D. This CDR3 spans 15 amino acids. V was pared by 0 bases and J by 0 bases, with 11 bases between. Germline CDR1 is GTSNPN and CDR2 is SVGIG (reference sequence). The CDR3 DNA reads TGTGCCTGGAGTGTTGGTGGGGTCATGAACACTGAAGCTTTCTTT. Amino acid sequence: CAWSVGGVMNTEAFF.

The chain carries TRBV4-1 and TRBJ1-1, with TRBD1 matching 7 bases. Germline CDR1 reads MGHRA; CDR2 reads YSYEKL. This CDR3 spans 16 amino acids. V was clipped by 0 bases and J by 1 base; unmatched bases: 5. The CDR3 here is CASSQDWGQTNTEAFF. DNA for the CDR3: TGCGCCAGCAGCCAAGATTGGGGACAGACGAACACTGAAGCTTTCTTT.

This clonotype was recorded many times. The chain recombines TRBV7-2 with TRBJ2-5; maybe TRBD2 (7 bases). V lost 1 base and J lost 2, with 17 bases in between. The CDR3 extends over 17 amino acids. CDR1 and CDR2 (germline): SGHTA, FQGNSA. In nucleotides, the CDR3 is TGTGCCAGCAGCTTAGTGTTTAGGGGGGGGGGTCAAGAGACCCAGTACTTC. It is translated as CASSLVFRGGGQETQYF.

This clonotype was detected many times. The rearrangement links TRBV11-2 to TRBJ2-7, with D perhaps matching TRBD1 or TRBD2 (5 bases each). The length of the CDR3 is 15 residues. V was pared by 6 bases and J by 5 bases, with 20 bases between. CDR1 is SGHAT, CDR2 FQNNGV, per germline. CDR3 region: CASSWMGRTGHEQYF. CDR3 in DNA: TGTGCCAGCAGTTGGATGGGACGCACCGGTCACGAGCAGTACTTC.

This clonotype has a count of ten or more. The chain is built from TRBV12-3 or TRBV12-4 and TRBJ2-1; D uncertain. V was shortened by 6 bases and J by 5 bases, with 17 bases between the two germline ends. The CDR3 loop spans 15 amino acids. CDR3 residues: CASRRLGNGDNEQFF. Here the CDR3 DNA reads TGTGCCAGCAGGAGGCTTGGAAATGGGGACAATGAGCAGTTCTTC.

The table lists this clonotype with a few counts. V and J are TRBV29-1 and TRBJ1-4; 8 bases are a match to TRBD1. This CDR3 comprises 15 residues. The germline V gene has CDR1 SQVTM and CDR2 ANQGSEA. After removal of 0 bases from V and 7 bases from J, the junction contained 7 bases not matched to a gene. The CDR3 DNA reads as TGCAGCGTTGAAGATGGACAGGGAGCCGCTGAAAAACTGTTTTTT. Translated, it gives CSVEDGQGAAEKLFF.

This clonotype was observed a few times. The genes are TRBV15 and TRBJ1-1; D uncertain. This CDR3 comprises 14 residues. V was trimmed by 0 bases and J by 6 bases, leaving 11 bases between them. Germline V gene lookup returns CDR1 LNHNV and CDR2 YYDKDF (reference sequence). CDR3 nucleotides: TGTGCCACCAGCAGAGATGGGGTAACGGCTGAAGCTTTCTTT. Translation: CATSRDGVTAEAFF.

In its sample, this clonotype was seen many times. The chain carries TRBV7-2 and TRBJ1-6; D call uncertain. V lost 5 bases to trimming and J lost 9 bases, with 11 bases between them. The V gene's germline CDR1 is SGHTA and CDR2 FQGNSA. The CDR3 sequence is 13 residues long. This CDR3 is CASSTVTISPLHF. The DNA of the CDR3 is TGTGCCAGCAGCACAGTGACGATTTCACCCCTCCACTTT.

This clonotype was detected many times. The chain combines TRBV6-2 or TRBV6-3 with TRBJ2-3, with TRBD2 as a possible D gene (5 bases). Germline CDR1 reads MNHEY; CDR2 reads SVGEGT. The CDR3 is 15 residues long. V shed 7 bases and J shed 8 bases, with 22 bases lying between them. The CDR3, as DNA: TGTGCCAGCACCCCCCCGGGATCCTCCTTTGGTACGCAGTATTTT. Translated: CASTPPGSSFGTQYF.